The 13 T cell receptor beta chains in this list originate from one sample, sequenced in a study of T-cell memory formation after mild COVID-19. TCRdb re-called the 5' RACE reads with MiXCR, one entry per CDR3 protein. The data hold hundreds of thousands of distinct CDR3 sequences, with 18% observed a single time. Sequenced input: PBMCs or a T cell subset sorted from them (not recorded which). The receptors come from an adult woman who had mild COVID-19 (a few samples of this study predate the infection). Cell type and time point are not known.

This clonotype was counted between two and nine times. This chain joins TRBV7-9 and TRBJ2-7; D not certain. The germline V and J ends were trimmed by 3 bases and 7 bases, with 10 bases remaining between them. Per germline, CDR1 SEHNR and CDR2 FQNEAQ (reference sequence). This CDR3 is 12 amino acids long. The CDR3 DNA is TGTGCCAGCAGCTTCGACCGGTTTGAGCAGTACTTC. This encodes CASSFDRFEQYF.

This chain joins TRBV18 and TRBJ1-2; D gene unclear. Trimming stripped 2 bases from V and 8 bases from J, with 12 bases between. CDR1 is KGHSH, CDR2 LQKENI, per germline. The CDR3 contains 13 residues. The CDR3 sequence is CASSPVAETGYTF. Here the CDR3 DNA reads TGTGCCAGCTCACCAGTAGCGGAGACAGGCTACACCTTC.

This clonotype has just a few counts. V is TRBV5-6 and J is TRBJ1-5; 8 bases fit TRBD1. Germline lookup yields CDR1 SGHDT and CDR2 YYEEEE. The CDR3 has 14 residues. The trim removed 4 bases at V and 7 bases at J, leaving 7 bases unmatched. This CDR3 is CASSRTGRFQPQHF. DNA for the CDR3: TGTGCCAGCAGCCGGACAGGGAGGTTCCAGCCCCAGCATTTT.

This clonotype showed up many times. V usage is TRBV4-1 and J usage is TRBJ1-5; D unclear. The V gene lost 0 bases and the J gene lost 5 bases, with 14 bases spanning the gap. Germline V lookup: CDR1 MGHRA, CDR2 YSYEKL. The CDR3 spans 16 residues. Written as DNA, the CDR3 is TGCGCCAGCAGCCAAGAAGTGAGTCTGCAATATCAGCCCCAGCATTTT. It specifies CASSQEVSLQYQPQHF.

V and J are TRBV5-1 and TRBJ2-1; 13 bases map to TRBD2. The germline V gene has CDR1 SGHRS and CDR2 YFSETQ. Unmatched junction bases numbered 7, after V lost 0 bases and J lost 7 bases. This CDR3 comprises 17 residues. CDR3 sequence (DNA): TGCGCCAGCAGCTTGGCGCAACTAGCGGGAGGGCAGAATGAGCAGTTCTTC. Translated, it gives CASSLAQLAGGQNEQFF.

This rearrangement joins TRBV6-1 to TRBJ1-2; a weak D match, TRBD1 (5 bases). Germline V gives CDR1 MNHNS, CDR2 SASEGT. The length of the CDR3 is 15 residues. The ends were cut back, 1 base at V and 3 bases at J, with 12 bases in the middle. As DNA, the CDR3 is TGTGCCAGCAGTGAAGGGGGCAGCTGGGACTATGGCTACACCTTC. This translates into CASSEGGSWDYGYTF.

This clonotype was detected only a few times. The CDR3 sequence is CASSYNQGYNEQFF. The CDR3 nucleotides are TGTGCCAGCAGTTACAACCAGGGTTACAATGAGCAGTTCTTC. The chain links TRBV6-2 or TRBV6-3 to TRBJ2-1, with D possibly TRBD1 on 5 matching bases. V was clipped by 2 bases and J by 4 bases, with 9 bases between them. The CDR3 length is 14 residues. Germline V gene sequence: CDR1 MNHEY, CDR2 SVGEGT.

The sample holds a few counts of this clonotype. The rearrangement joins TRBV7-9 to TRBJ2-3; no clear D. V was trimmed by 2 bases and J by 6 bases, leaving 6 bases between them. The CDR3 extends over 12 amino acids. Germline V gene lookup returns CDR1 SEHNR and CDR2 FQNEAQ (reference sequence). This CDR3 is CASSLIEDTQYF. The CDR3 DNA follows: TGTGCCAGCAGCTTAATAGAGGATACGCAGTATTTT.

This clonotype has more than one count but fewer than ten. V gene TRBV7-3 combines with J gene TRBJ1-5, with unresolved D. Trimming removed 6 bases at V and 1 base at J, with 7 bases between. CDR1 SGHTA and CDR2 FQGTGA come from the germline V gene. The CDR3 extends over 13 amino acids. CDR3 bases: TGTGCCAGCAGTTCACAGAGCAATCAGCCCCAGCATTTT. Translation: CASSSQSNQPQHF.

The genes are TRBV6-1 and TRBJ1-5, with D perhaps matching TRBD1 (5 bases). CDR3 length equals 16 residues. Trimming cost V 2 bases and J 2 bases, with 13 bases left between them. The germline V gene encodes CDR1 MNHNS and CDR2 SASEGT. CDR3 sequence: CASSEMGQPGNQPQHF. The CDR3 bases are TGTGCCAGCAGTGAAATGGGGCAGCCAGGCAATCAGCCCCAGCATTTT.

CDR3 DNA sequence: TGCAGTGCCATAGTAGGGAACACTGAAGCTTTCTTT. It codes for CSAIVGNTEAFF. The J gene is TRBJ1-1, the V gene TRBV20-1; no clear D gene. Germline assignment: CDR1 DFQATT and CDR2 SNEGSKA (reference sequence). V was shortened by 6 bases and J by 1 base, with 9 bases between the two germline ends. The CDR3 is 12 amino acids.

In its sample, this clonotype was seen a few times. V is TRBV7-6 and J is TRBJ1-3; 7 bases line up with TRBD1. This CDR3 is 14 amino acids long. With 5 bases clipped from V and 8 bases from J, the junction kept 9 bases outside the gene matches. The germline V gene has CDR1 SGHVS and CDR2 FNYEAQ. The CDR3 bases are TGTGCCAGCAGCCAGACAGGGCCCCGGGACACCATATATTTT. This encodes CASSQTGPRDTIYF.

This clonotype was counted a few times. The CDR3 protein is CASSLMGTGETGEQYF. CDR3 in DNA: TGCGCCAGCAGCCTCATGGGGACGGGAGAAACGGGCGAGCAGTACTTC. The gene calls are TRBV4-1 and TRBJ2-7, with D perhaps matching TRBD2 (6 bases). V lost 4 bases to trimming and J lost 6 bases, with 22 bases between them. Germline V gene lookup returns CDR1 MGHRA and CDR2 YSYEKL. This CDR3 comprises 16 residues.